This T cell receptor (beta chain) came from a study of cytomegalovirus exposure and HLA in healthy donors. There are 12 residues in the CDR3. The germline V and J ends were trimmed by 8 bases and 3 bases, with 13 bases remaining between them. In germline, CDR1 is SQVTM, CDR2 ANQGSEA. This clone turned up a few times. The PCR made use of 60 Vbeta and 13 Jbeta primers. Here immunoSEQ multiplex PCR was the method, and the copy in TCRdb shows in-frame clones only, minus some. This table holds 94,000 or so clones, about 70% found once. J is TRBJ1-1 and V is TRBV29-1; no reliable D call. This sequence was found in a man in his 60s in good health and CMV-seronegative. Sequencing was carried out using PBMCs. CDR3 protein: CSSRMSDTEAFF. CDR3 nucleotides: TGCAGCTCCCGCATGTCGGACACTGAAGCTTTCTTT.